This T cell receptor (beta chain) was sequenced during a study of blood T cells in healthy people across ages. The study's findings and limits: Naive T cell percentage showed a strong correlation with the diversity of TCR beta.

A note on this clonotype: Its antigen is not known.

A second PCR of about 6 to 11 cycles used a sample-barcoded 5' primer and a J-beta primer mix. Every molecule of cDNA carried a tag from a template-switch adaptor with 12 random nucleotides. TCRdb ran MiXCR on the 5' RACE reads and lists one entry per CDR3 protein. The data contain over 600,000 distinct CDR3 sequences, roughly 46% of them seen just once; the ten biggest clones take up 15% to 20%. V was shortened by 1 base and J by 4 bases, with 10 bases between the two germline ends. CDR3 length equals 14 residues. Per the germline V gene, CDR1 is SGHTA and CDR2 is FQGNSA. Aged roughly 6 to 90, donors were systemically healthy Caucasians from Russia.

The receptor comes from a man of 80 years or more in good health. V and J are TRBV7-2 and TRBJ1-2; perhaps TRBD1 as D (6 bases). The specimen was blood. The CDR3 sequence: CASSLGTVTYGYTF. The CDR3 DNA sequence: TGTGCCAGCAGCTTAGGGACAGTCACCTATGGCTACACCTTC.